The clone carrying this T cell receptor (beta chain) was detected a few times. Trimming cost V 3 bases and J 6 bases, with 8 bases left between them. Germline CDR1 and CDR2: LGHDT and YNNKEL (reference sequence). CDR3 length: 12 residues. The method was immunoSEQ multiplex PCR; TCRdb's version includes in-frame clones alone and lacks a portion of them. The repertoire holds some 65,000 clones, with more than 75% as singletons. The data were taken from a study of control samples from healthy donors and cancer patients. The J gene is TRBJ2-5, the V gene TRBV3-1 (or the pseudogene TRBV3-2), with unresolved D. The source is a woman in her fifties or sixties with lung cancer. Sequenced input: PBMCs. The CDR3, as DNA: TGTGCCAGCAGCCAGTTGGGAAAGACCCAGTACTTC. This encodes CASSQLGKTQYF.